The rows below give T cell receptor beta chains drawn from one sample of a study of response to subunit inactivated influenza vaccine. TCRdb re-analysed the RT-PCR reads in MiXCR, keeping a single row per CDR3 protein. The sample comprises 200,000 to 300,000 distinct CDR3 sequences, roughly an eighth of which are singletons, and 7.5% to 10% rests with the top ten. The specimen comprised non-naive T cells sorted from PBMCs, sampled around 15 days before vaccination. The receptor source for this set is a man aged 45 to 65 who received an inactivated influenza vaccine. Both conserved end residues are part of each CDR3. The D gene is left open where the match is weak. Clone size is not always given. Where it is, it says once, few, many or a class for expanded clones.

abundance | j_gene | d_gene | v_gene | CDR3aa | CDR3nt
- | TRBJ1-1 | - | TRBV4-3 | CASSQLGRNTEAFF | TGCGCCAGCAGCCAACTAGGTAGGAACACTGAAGCTTTCTTT
- | TRBJ2-7 | - | TRBV12-3/TRBV12-4 | CASSLGAGSYEQYF | TGTGCCAGCAGTCTAGGGGCGGGTTCCTACGAGCAGTACTTC
few | TRBJ2-1 | - | TRBV27 | CASSSDRTPYNEQFF | TGTGCCAGCAGTTCAGACAGGACTCCCTACAATGAGCAGTTCTTC
once | TRBJ2-7 | - | TRBV7-6 | CASTNQRGYEQYF | TGTGCCAGCACCAATCAACGCGGCTACGAGCAGTACTTC
- | TRBJ1-3 | - | TRBV20-1 | CSPRAGGNTIYF | TGCAGTCCCAGGGCAGGGGGAAACACCATATATTTT
- | TRBJ2-5 | - | TRBV20-1 | CSATGTPQETQYF | TGCAGTGCCACCGGGACCCCCCAAGAGACCCAGTACTTC
- | TRBJ2-2 | - | TRBV6-2/TRBV6-3 | CASTKPRRGKGVGELFF | TGTGCCAGCACCAAACCTCGGCGCGGGAAGGGGGTCGGGGAGCTGTTTTTT
- | TRBJ2-5 | - | TRBV7-2 | CASSTGASGAETQYF | TGTGCCAGCAGCACAGGGGCCAGCGGGGCAGAGACCCAGTACTTC
many | TRBJ1-4 | - | TRBV7-6 | CASSFGRRGEKLFF | TGTGCCAGCAGCTTTGGACGAAGGGGAGAAAAACTGTTTTTT
- | TRBJ2-1 | - | TRBV12-3/TRBV12-4 | CASSFVNNNEQFF | TGTGCCAGCAGTTTTGTAAACAACAATGAGCAGTTCTTC
- | TRBJ2-5 | TRBD1 | TRBV6-5 | CASSYSGQGTETQYF | TGTGCCAGCAGTTACTCCGGACAGGGGACAGAGACCCAGTACTTC
- | TRBJ1-2 | TRBD1 | TRBV12-3/TRBV12-4 | CASSFADDRATSYGYTF | TGTGCCAGCAGTTTTGCGGATGACAGGGCCACCTCCTATGGCTACACCTTC
- | TRBJ1-1 | TRBD1 | TRBV18 | CASSPRDRGGEAFF | TGTGCCAGCTCACCCCGGGACAGGGGCGGTGAAGCTTTCTTT
many | TRBJ1-6 | - | TRBV27 | CASSLMGGRSSPLHF | TGTGCCAGCAGTCTTATGGGGGGGCGTAGTTCACCCCTCCACTTT